This record covers a single T cell receptor (beta chain). What it binds is not known. This specimen comes from a study of regulatory T cells in long-lasting Graves disease. Study-wide results and limits: Peripheral blood, not thyroid tissue, was the sole material studied.

Losses at the gene ends were 0 bases for V and 14 bases for J; bases not matched to a gene: 12. In germline, CDR1 is MNHEY, CDR2 SVGEGT. This CDR3 is 16 amino acids long. HTBI primers from iRepertoire and Arm-PCR of CDR3 regions yielded the TCR beta libraries. Via MiXCR, TCRdb re-called the multiplex PCR reads, giving one row per CDR3 protein. The table includes some 370,000 distinct CDR3 sequences, around 23% detected once. Regarding time point: persistent/refractory GD, antithyroid drugs over 5 years with positive TRAb. The TCR library used RNA extracted from PBMCs. The specimen was peripheral blood mononuclear cells (PBMCs), collected when the disease was refractory, from a patient treated with antithyroid drugs. This TCR derives from a woman aged 40-49 years with Graves disease. V gene TRBV6-2 or TRBV6-3 combines with J gene TRBJ2-1; 11 nucleotides match TRBD2. In nucleotides, the CDR3 is TGTGCCAGCAGTTACTCGAAGGGACTAGCGGCCGGGCCGGAGTTCTTC. It yields the protein CASSYSKGLAAGPEFF.